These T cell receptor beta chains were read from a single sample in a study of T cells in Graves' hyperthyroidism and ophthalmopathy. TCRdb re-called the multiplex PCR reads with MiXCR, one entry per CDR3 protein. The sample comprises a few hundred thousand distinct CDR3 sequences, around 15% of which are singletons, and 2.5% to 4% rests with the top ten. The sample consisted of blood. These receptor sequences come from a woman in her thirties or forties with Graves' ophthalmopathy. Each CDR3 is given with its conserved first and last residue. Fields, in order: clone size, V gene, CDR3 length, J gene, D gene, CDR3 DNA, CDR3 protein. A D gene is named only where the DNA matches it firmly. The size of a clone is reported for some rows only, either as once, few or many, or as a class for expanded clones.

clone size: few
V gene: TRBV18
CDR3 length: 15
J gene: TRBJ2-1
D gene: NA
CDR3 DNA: TGTGCCAGCTCACACGGGTCCCTCAGGGCTCATGAGCAGTTCTTC
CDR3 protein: CASSHGSLRAHEQFF

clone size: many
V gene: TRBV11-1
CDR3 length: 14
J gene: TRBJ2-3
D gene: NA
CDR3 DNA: TGTGCCAGCAGCTTCGGACTAAACACAGATACGCAGTATTTT
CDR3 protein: CASSFGLNTDTQYF

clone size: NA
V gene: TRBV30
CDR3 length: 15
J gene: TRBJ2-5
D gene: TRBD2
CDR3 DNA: TGTGCCGGTACTAGCGGGCGGGCAACCGGCGGGACCCAGTACTTC
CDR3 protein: CAGTSGRATGGTQYF

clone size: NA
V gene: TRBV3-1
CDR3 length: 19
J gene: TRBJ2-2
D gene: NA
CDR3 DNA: TGTGCCAGCAGCCATCCCCCCGGGGGCGATCGGAGAGGGACCGGGGAGCTGTTTTTT
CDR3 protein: CASSHPPGGDRRGTGELFF

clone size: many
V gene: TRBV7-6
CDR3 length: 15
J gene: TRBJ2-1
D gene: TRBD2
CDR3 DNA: TGTGCCAGCAGCTTAAGGACTAGCGGACAAGATGAGCAGTTCTTC
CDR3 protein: CASSLRTSGQDEQFF

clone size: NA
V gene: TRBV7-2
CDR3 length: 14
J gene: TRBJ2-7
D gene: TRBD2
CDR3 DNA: TGTGCCAGCAGCAACGGGGGGGCCCACTACGAGCAGTACTTC
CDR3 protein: CASSNGGAHYEQYF

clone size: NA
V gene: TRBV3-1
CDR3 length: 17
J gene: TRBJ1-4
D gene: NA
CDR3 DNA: TGTGCCAGCAGCCAAGGTCGGAGACTAGCAACTAATGAAAAACTGTTTTTT
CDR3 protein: CASSQGRRLATNEKLFF

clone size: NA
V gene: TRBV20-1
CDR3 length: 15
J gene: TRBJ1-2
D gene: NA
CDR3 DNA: TGCAGTGCTAGAGATCCGGGAAGGGCTAACTATGGCTACACCTTC
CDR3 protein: CSARDPGRANYGYTF

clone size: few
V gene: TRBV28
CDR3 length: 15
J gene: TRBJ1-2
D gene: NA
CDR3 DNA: TGTGCCAGCAGTGTCGGGGCAGCCTCTTCCTATGGCTACACCTTC
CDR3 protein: CASSVGAASSYGYTF

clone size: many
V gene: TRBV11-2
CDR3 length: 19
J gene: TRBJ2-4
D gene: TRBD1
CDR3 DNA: TGTGCCAGCAGCTCGATTGGGGGGGAAGGGACAGGGGTCAAAAACATTCAGTACTTC
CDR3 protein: CASSSIGGEGTGVKNIQYF

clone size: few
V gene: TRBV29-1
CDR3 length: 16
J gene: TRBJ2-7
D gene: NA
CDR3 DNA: TGCAGCGTGGAAGGCGGCAGGGGCGCCTCCGGGAACGAGCAGTACTTC
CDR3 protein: CSVEGGRGASGNEQYF

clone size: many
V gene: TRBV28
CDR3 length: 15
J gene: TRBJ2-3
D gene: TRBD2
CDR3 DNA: TGTGCCAGCAGTCTACCTGTGAGCGGGAGGCAGGGGCAGTATTTT
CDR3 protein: CASSLPVSGRQGQYF

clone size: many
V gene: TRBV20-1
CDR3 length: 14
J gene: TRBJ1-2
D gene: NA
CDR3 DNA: TGCAGTGCTAGAGACGGGCCGCTGAGCGGTGGCTACACCTTC
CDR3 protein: CSARDGPLSGGYTF

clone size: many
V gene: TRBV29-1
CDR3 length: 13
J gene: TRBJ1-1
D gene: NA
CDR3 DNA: TGCAGCGTTGAAGACAGGCGGGCTAGTGAAGCTTTCTTT
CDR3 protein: CSVEDRRASEAFF

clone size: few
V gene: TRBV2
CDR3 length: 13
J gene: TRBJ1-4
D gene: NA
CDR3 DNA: TGTGCCAGCAGAAAACGAACTAATGAAAAACTGTTTTTT
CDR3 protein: CASRKRTNEKLFF

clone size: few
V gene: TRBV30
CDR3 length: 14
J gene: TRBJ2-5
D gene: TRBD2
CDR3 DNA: TGTGCCTGGAATCTAGCGGGGGGAGGGGAGACCCAGTACTTC
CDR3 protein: CAWNLAGGGETQYF

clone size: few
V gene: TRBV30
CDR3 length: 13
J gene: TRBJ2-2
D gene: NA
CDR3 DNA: TGTGCCTGGACCCCGGGTGGGTCCGGGGAGCTGTTTTTT
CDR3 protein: CAWTPGGSGELFF

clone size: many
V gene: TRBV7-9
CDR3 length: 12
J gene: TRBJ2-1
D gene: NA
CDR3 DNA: TGTGCCAGCAGCTTAATATGGACTGAGCAGTTCTTC
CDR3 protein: CASSLIWTEQFF

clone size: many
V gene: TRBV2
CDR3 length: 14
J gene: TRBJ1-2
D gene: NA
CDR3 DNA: TGTGCCAGCAGGGCCGGGGTCGATCCCACTGGCTACACCTTC
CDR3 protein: CASRAGVDPTGYTF

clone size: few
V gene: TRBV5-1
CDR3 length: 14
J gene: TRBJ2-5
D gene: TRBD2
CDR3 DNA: TGCGCCAGCTCACGGGGGGGGATTCAAGAGACCCAGTACTTC
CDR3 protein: CASSRGGIQETQYF

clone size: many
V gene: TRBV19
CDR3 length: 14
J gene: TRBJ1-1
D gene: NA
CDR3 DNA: TGTGCCAGTAGTATTGACAAGCCGAACACTGAAGCTTTCTTT
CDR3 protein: CASSIDKPNTEAFF

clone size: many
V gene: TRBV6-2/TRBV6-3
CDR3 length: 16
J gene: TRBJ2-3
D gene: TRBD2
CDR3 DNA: TGTGCCAGCAGCCCGTCGACTAGCGGGGTCACAGATACGCAGTATTTT
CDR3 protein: CASSPSTSGVTDTQYF

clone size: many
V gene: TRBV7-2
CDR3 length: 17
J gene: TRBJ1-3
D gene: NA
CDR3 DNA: TGTGCCAGCAGCCTCAAGGTGGGCACCATGGCTGGAAACACCATATATTTT
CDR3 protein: CASSLKVGTMAGNTIYF

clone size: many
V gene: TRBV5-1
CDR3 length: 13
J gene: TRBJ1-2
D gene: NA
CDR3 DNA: TGCGCCAGCAGCTTGGCCGGACGCGGGGGCTACACCTTC
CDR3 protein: CASSLAGRGGYTF

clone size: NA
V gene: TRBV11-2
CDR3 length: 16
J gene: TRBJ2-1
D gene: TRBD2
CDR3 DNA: TGTGCCAGCAGCGTACCGGGACTAGCGGGAGTAAATGAGCAGTTCTTC
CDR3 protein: CASSVPGLAGVNEQFF

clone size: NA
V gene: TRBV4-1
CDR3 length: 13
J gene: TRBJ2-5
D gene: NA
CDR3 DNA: TGCGCCAGCAGCCAAGATCTTAGGAAGACCCAGTACTTC
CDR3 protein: CASSQDLRKTQYF

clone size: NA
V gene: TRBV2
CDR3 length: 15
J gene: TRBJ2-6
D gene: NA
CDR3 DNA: TGTGCCAGCAGTCCTTCGAGCTCTGGGGCCAACGTCCCGACTTTC
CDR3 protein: CASSPSSSGANVPTF

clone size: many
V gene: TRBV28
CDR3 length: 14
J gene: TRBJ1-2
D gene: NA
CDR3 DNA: TGTGCCAGCAGTTTAGAAGGGCTGCACTATGGCTACACCTTC
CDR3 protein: CASSLEGLHYGYTF

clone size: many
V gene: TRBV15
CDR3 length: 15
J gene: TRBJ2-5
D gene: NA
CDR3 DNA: TGTGCCACCAGCAGAGAGATACAGGGTCAGGAGACCCAGTACTTC
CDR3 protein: CATSREIQGQETQYF